A selection of T cell receptor beta chains follows, all from one sample in a study of response to subunit inactivated influenza vaccine. Each CDR3 protein gets one entry after TCRdb re-called the RT-PCR reads with MiXCR. The sample lists a few hundred thousand distinct CDR3 sequences, approximately 15% occurring once. This material consisted of PBMCs from blood, taken 12 days after vaccination. These receptors all stem from a man aged 50-60 years who received an inactivated influenza vaccine. The CDR3 runs from the conserved cysteine through the conserved F or W. A D gene is named only where the DNA matches it firmly. Where a row states a size, it is once, few, many or the class of an expanded clone; other rows omit it.

v_call	d_call	cdr3_length	clone_size	j_call	cdr3_nt	cdr3_aa
TRBV12-3/TRBV12-4	TRBD1	16	many	TRBJ2-5	TGTGCCAGCAGTCGTCACAGGGGATACAGCCAAGAGACCCAGTACTTC	CASSRHRGYSQETQYF
TRBV12-3/TRBV12-4	NA	14	few	TRBJ1-2	TGTGCCAGCAGAAAATCCATGGGAGGCCATGGCTACACCTTC	CASRKSMGGHGYTF
TRBV4-1	NA	13	NA	TRBJ2-2	TGCGCCAGCAGCCGAGGAGGGGCCGGGGAGCTGTTTTTT	CASSRGGAGELFF
TRBV10-3	TRBD2	17	NA	TRBJ2-2	TGTGCCATCAGTGAGGGGGGACTAGCGGCGAACACCGGGGAGCTGTTTTTT	CAISEGGLAANTGELFF
TRBV11-1	TRBD2	18	many	TRBJ2-3	TGTGCCAGCAGCCTAGGGACTAGCGGGGGGCCTTCCACAGATACGCAGTATTTT	CASSLGTSGGPSTDTQYF
TRBV11-2	NA	13	many	TRBJ1-1	TGTGCCAGCAGGAGGGGCTGGGGCACTGAAGCTTTCTTT	CASRRGWGTEAFF
TRBV5-1	NA	15	few	TRBJ2-5	TGCGCCAGCAGCTTGGCGGGACAAATACAAGAGACCCAGTACTTC	CASSLAGQIQETQYF
TRBV7-2	TRBD1	16	few	TRBJ1-3	TGTGCCAGCAGCCAGGGGGCAGGGGGAGTTAGAAACACCATATATTTT	CASSQGAGGVRNTIYF
TRBV10-3	NA	16	NA	TRBJ1-3	TGTGCCATCAGTGATCACCGGGACATCTCTGGAAACACCATATATTTT	CAISDHRDISGNTIYF
TRBV6-5	NA	17	NA	TRBJ2-7	TGTGCCAGCAGTTACTCGATCTCGGCAGAACGCTACTACGAGCAGTACTTC	CASSYSISAERYYEQYF
TRBV27	TRBD1	16	NA	TRBJ1-5	TGTGCCAGCAGTCCGCGCCAGCAGGGGGAAGGTCAGCCCCAGCATTTT	CASSPRQQGEGQPQHF
TRBV5-1	TRBD1	13	NA	TRBJ2-1	TGCGCCAGCAGGGACAGGTCCTTCAATGAGCAGTTCTTC	CASRDRSFNEQFF
TRBV12-3/TRBV12-4	NA	13	few	TRBJ1-6	TGTGCCAGCAGTTTAGGACGAGCTTCCCCCCTCCACTTT	CASSLGRASPLHF
TRBV4-2	TRBD1	16	NA	TRBJ1-2	TGTGCCAGCAGCCAAGGAATGGGACAGGGCTTTGGAGGCTACACCTTC	CASSQGMGQGFGGYTF
TRBV6-5	TRBD2	16	few	TRBJ2-3	TGTGCCAGCAGTTATTCGGGACTAGCGTTCACAGATACGCAGTATTTT	CASSYSGLAFTDTQYF
TRBV10-3	TRBD2	14	NA	TRBJ2-1	TGTGCCATCAGCCTAGCGGGGACGAACGGTGAGCAGTTCTTC	CAISLAGTNGEQFF